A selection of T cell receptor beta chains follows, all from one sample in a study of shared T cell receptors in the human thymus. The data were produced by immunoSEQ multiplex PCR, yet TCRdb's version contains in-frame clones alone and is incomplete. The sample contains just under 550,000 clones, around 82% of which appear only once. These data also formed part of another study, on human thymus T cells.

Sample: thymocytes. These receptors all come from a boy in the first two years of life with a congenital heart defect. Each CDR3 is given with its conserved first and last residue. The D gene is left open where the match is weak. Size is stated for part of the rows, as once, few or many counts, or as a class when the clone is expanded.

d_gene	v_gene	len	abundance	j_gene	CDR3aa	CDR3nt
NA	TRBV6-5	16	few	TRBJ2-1	CASSYSSPGDRHEQFF	TGTGCCAGCAGTTACTCGTCTCCGGGAGACCGACATGAGCAGTTCTTC
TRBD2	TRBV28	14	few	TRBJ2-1	CASSLGLAGDEQFF	TGTGCCAGCAGTCTGGGACTAGCGGGAGATGAGCAGTTCTTC
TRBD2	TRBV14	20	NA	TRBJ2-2	CASSRRGRGTSGRLGGELFF	TGTGCCAGCAGCCGACGCGGGCGAGGGACTAGCGGGAGATTGGGCGGGGAGCTGTTTTTT
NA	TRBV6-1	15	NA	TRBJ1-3	CASGRWGDSGNTIYF	TGTGCCAGCGGCCGTTGGGGCGACTCTGGAAACACCATATATTTT
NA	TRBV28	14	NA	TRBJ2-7	CASRGRWDSYEQYF	TGTGCCAGCAGGGGGCGCTGGGATTCCTACGAGCAGTACTTC
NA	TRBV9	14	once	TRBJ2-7	CASSVRAGPYEQYF	TGTGCCAGCAGCGTAAGGGCGGGTCCCTACGAGCAGTACTTC
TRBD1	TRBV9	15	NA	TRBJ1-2	CASSPRDRGAYGYTF	TGTGCCAGCAGCCCCCGGGACAGGGGGGCCTATGGCTACACCTTC
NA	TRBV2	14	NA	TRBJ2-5	CASSEGGAFETQYF	TGTGCCAGCAGTGAGGGGGGGGCATTTGAGACCCAGTACTTC
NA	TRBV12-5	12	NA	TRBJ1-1	CASGPGVSEAFF	TGTGCTAGTGGTCCGGGGGTTTCGGAAGCTTTCTTT
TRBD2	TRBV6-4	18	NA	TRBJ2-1	CASSARPNSGRITNEQFF	TGTGCCAGCAGTGCGCGCCCCAATAGCGGGAGAATTACAAATGAGCAGTTCTTC
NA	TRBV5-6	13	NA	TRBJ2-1	CASSLDTGAEQFF	TGTGCCAGCAGCTTGGATACGGGAGCTGAGCAGTTCTTC
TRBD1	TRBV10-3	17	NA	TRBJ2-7	CAISETADREGSYEQYF	TGTGCCATCAGTGAGACTGCGGACAGGGAAGGGAGCTACGAGCAGTACTTC
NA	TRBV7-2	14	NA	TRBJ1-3	CASSSRGEGNTIYF	TGTGCCAGCAGCTCCCGCGGGGAGGGAAACACCATATATTTT
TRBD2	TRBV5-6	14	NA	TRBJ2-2	CASSLGLAGGELFF	TGTGCCAGCAGCTTGGGGCTAGCGGGAGGGGAGCTGTTTTTT
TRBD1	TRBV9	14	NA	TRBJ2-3	CASSGPKQGGTQYF	TGTGCCAGCAGCGGCCCGAAACAGGGGGGTACGCAGTATTTT
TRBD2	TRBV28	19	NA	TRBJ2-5	CASSCLGAWGGVTRETQYF	TGTGCCAGCAGTTGCCTTGGGGCTTGGGGGGGGGTAACCAGAGAGACCCAGTACTTC
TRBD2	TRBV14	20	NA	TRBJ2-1	CASSQEGRLAGGRSYNEQFF	TGTGCCAGCAGCCAAGAGGGGAGACTAGCGGGAGGTCGCTCCTACAATGAGCAGTTCTTC
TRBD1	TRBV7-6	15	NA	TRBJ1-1	CASSQRRGLNTEAFF	TGTGCCAGCAGCCAAAGGAGGGGGCTGAACACTGAAGCTTTCTTT
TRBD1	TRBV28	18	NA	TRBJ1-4	CASSPDRGRIRGNEKLFF	TGTGCCAGCAGCCCCGACAGGGGTCGCATCCGTGGAAATGAAAAACTGTTTTTT
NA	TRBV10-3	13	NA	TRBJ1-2	CAISESRANGYTF	TGTGCCATCAGTGAGTCGCGGGCGAATGGCTACACCTTC
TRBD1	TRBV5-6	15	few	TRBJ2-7	CASSLVTDRSYEQYF	TGTGCCAGCAGCTTGGTGACGGACAGGTCTTACGAGCAGTACTTC
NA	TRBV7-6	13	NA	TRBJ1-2	CASSPRAGYGYTF	TGCGCCAGCAGCCCCCGGGCGGGGTATGGCTACACCTTC
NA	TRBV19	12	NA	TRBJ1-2	CASMAGPYGYTF	TGTGCCAGTATGGCAGGCCCCTATGGCTACACCTTC
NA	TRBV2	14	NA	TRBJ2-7	CASFVDSCSYEQYF	TGTGCCAGTTTCGTCGACAGTTGCTCCTACGAGCAGTACTTC
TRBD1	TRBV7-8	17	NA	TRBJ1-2	CASSLSGRDRGFYGYTF	TGTGCCAGCAGCTTATCAGGCCGGGACAGGGGCTTCTATGGCTACACCTTC
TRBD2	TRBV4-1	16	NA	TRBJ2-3	CASSQDWLAGSDTQYF	TGCGCCAGCAGCCAAGATTGGTTAGCGGGATCCGATACGCAGTATTTT
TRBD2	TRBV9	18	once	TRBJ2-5	CASSVGSSGRPWQETQYF	TGTGCCAGCAGCGTAGGTTCTAGCGGGAGGCCCTGGCAAGAGACCCAGTACTTC
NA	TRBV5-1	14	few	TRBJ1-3	CASSTTGSGNTIYF	TGCGCCAGCAGCACGACAGGCTCTGGAAACACCATATATTTT
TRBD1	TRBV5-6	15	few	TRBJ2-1	CASSPGQPVRNEQFF	TGTGCCAGCAGCCCGGGACAGCCTGTGAGAAATGAGCAGTTCTTC
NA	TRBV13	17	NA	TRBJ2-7	CASSPARSGLTSYEQYF	TGTGCCAGCAGCCCCGCCCGCTCGGGACTGACCTCCTACGAGCAGTACTTC
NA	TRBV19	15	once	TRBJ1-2	CASSLREGANYGYTF	TGTGCCAGTAGTCTTCGGGAGGGAGCTAACTATGGCTACACCTTC
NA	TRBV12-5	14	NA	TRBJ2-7	CASGSQDSPYEQYF	TGTGCTAGTGGTTCCCAGGACAGCCCCTACGAGCAGTACTTC
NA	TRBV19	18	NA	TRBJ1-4	CASSTLDRISSTNEKLFF	TGTGCCAGTAGTACACTTGACAGAATCTCCTCAACTAATGAAAAACTGTTTTTT
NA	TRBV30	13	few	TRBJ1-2	CAWSTKTVYGYTF	TGTGCCTGGAGTACCAAGACAGTTTATGGCTACACCTTC
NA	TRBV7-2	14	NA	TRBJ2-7	CASSSRDTSYEQYF	TGTGCCAGCAGCTCCCGGGATACCTCCTACGAGCAGTACTTC
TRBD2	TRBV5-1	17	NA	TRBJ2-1	CASSLSFASGGGNEQFF	TGCGCCAGCAGCTTGTCATTTGCTAGCGGGGGGGGGAATGAGCAGTTCTTC
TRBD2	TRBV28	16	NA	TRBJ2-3	CASRRRLAGLTDTQYF	TGTGCCAGCAGGCGTCGACTAGCGGGATTAACAGATACGCAGTATTTT
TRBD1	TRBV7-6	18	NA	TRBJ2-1	CASSLGGGQGASYNEQFF	TGTGCCAGCAGCTTAGGGGGGGGACAGGGGGCATCCTACAATGAGCAGTTCTTC
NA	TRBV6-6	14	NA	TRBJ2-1	CASSGTGRYNEQFF	TGTGCCAGCAGTGGGACTGGGCGGTACAATGAGCAGTTCTTC
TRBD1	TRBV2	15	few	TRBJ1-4	CASSYKDRVNEKLFF	TGTGCCAGCAGCTATAAGGACAGGGTTAATGAAAAACTGTTTTTT
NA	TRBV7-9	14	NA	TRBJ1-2	CASSLTPVSYGYTF	TGTGCCAGCAGCTTAACGCCGGTATCCTATGGCTACACCTTC
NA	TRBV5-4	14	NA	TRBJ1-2	CASSPGTPDYGYTF	TGTGCCAGCAGCCCCGGGACACCAGACTATGGCTACACCTTC
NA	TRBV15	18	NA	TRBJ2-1	CATSRDWSPLSSYNEQFF	TGTGCCACCAGCAGAGATTGGTCCCCCCTGAGCTCCTACAATGAGCAGTTCTTC
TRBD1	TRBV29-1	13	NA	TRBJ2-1	CSGETGAYNEQFF	TGCAGCGGGGAGACAGGGGCATACAATGAGCAGTTCTTC
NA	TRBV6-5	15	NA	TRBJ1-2	CASSYSIADNYGYTF	TGTGCCAGCAGTTACTCGATCGCGGATAACTATGGCTACACCTTC
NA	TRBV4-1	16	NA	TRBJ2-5	CASSQVTSGLQETQYF	TGCGCCAGCAGCCAAGTTACGAGCGGGCTCCAAGAGACCCAGTACTTC
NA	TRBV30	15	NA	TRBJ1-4	CAWSADTSTNEKLFF	TGTGCCTGGAGCGCGGACACCTCAACTAATGAAAAACTGTTTTTT